This TCR beta chain was identified in a study of blood T cell repertoires in COVID-19. As handled by the study authors: Amplifying reference gene primers gave estimates of nucleated cell counts. Sequenced by immunoSEQ multiplex PCR; TCRdb stores in-frame clones only, minus some. That table supplies the V and J calls and clone size; D and trimming were determined from the DNA. The repertoire consists of approximately 280,000 clones, with approximately 83% occurring once and the leading ten covering less than 2.5%. This CDR3 spans 16 amino acids. After removal of 5 bases from V and 7 bases from J, the junction contained 10 bases not matched to a gene. From germline, CDR1 is LNHDA and CDR2 SQIVND (reference sequence).

The V call is TRBV19, the J call TRBJ2-1; 11 nucleotides match TRBD1. This sequence was found in a woman younger than 45 who had recovered from COVID-19. The material sequenced was peripheral blood. CDR3 DNA: TGTGCCAGTAGTGACACCGGGACAGGGGGTGGAAATGAGCAGTTCTTC. Translated, it gives CASSDTGTGGGNEQFF.